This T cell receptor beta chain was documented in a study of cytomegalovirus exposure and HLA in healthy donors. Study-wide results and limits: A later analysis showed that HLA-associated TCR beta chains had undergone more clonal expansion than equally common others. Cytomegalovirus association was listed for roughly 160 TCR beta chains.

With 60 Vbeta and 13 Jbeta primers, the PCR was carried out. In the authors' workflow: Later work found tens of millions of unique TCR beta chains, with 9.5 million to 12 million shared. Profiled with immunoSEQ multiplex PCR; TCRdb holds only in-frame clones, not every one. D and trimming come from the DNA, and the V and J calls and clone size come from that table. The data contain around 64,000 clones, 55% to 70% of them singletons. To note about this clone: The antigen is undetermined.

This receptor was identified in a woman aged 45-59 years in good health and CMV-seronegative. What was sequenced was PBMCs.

CDR3 in amino acids: CASSSAGSPLYGYTF. For the CDR3, the DNA is TGTGCCAGCAGCTCGGCAGGTAGTCCCCTCTATGGCTACACCTTC. This chain joins TRBV5-4 and TRBJ1-2; D unclear. Germline V gene sequence: CDR1 SGHNT, CDR2 YYREEE (reference sequence). The V and J ends lost 3 bases and 4 bases respectively, with 16 bases between them. This CDR3 spans 15 amino acids.